One sample yielded the 20 T cell receptor beta chains listed below, sequenced in a study of T cell responses to AZD1222 COVID-19 vaccine. TCRdb keeps only in-frame clones here, not all; method: immunoSEQ multiplex PCR. The profile shows under 200,000 clones, approximately 91% of them singletons. The sequenced sample was peripheral blood, obtained on day 0 of AZD1222 vaccination. The origin of the receptors is an adult in good health.

J is TRBJ1-2 and V is TRBV9; D possibly corresponds to TRBD1 (5 bases). The CDR3 sequence is 14 residues long. From germline, CDR1 is SGDLS and CDR2 YYNGEE. Trimming pared 0 bases from V and 6 bases from J, leaving 12 bases between. The CDR3 sequence: CASSVDEGVNGYTF. The CDR3 DNA follows: TGTGCCAGCAGCGTAGATGAAGGGGTAAATGGCTACACCTTC.

The rearrangement links TRBV7-6 to TRBJ1-1; TRBD1 agrees at 7 bases. Trimming cost V 0 bases and J 4 bases; bases outside gene matches: 20. Germline V gene data show CDR1 as SGHVS and CDR2 as FNYEAQ. This CDR3 spans 20 amino acids. The CDR3 DNA follows: TGTGCCAGCAGCTTAGCGCAAGCGGTAAGTCGAGGGGGCCTGGGCACTGAAGCTTTCTTT. This codes for CASSLAQAVSRGGLGTEAFF. The full variable domain, rest sourced from reference TRBV7-6 and TRBJ1-1, is GAGVSQSPRYKVTKRGQDVALRCDPISGHVSLYWYRQALGQGPEFLTYFNYEAQQDKSGLPNDRFSAERPEGSISTLTIQRTEQRDSAMYRCASSLAQAVSRGGLGTEAFFGQGTRLTVV.

This clone showed up just once. The J gene is TRBJ2-5, the V gene TRBV18; weak D call: TRBD2 (5 bases). Between the trimmed V and J ends, which lost 3 bases and 1 base, there was a span of 9 bases. Germline-derived CDR1 and CDR2 are KGHSH and LQKENI. This CDR3 is built from 14 residues. The CDR3 is CASSPTDFQETQYF. Here the CDR3 DNA reads TGTGCCAGCTCACCGACGGACTTCCAAGAGACCCAGTACTTC.

J is TRBJ1-1 and V is TRBV5-1; TRBD1 might be the D (5 bases). CDR3 length: 12 amino acids. V was pared by 6 bases and J by 0 bases, with 6 bases between. Germline V gives CDR1 SGHRS, CDR2 YFSETQ. In nucleotides, the CDR3 is TGCGCCAGCATGGGGCTGAACACTGAAGCTTTCTTT. Residues: CASMGLNTEAFF.

The V and J genes are TRBV5-1 and TRBJ2-1, with D unclear. The CDR3 is made up of 11 amino acids. CDR1 is SGHRS, CDR2 YFSETQ, per germline. Deletions cut 2 bases from V and 8 bases from J, with 5 bases between. CDR3 in DNA: TGCGCCAGCAGCTTCGGGTATGAGCAGTTCTTC. It specifies CASSFGYEQFF.

This clone occurred a few times. V gene TRBV6-5 combines with J gene TRBJ1-1; D uncertain. V was trimmed by 4 bases and J by 5 bases, leaving 14 bases between them. CDR1 MNHEY and CDR2 SVGAGI come from the germline V gene. There are 14 residues in the CDR3. CDR3 amino acids: CASSFRISGTEAFF. The CDR3 DNA is TGTGCCAGCAGTTTCAGGATCTCGGGAACTGAAGCTTTCTTT.

This chain joins TRBV25-1 and TRBJ1-1; no clear D. Germline-derived CDR1 and CDR2 are MGHDK and SYGVNS. There are 13 residues in the CDR3. V was shortened by 3 bases and J by 3 bases, with 8 bases between the two germline ends. CDR3: CASSEGGYTEAFF. CDR3 sequence (DNA): TGTGCCAGCAGTGAGGGCGGGTACACTGAAGCTTTCTTT.

The chain is built from TRBV11-2 and TRBJ1-6; TRBD1 might be the D (5 bases). This CDR3 spans 13 amino acids. V was shortened by 5 bases and J by 7 bases, with 9 bases between the two germline ends. Per the germline V gene, CDR1 is SGHAT and CDR2 is FQNNGV. Here the CDR3 reads CASSPRQNSPLHF. The CDR3 DNA follows: TGTGCCAGCAGCCCCCGACAGAATTCACCCCTCCACTTT. Filled out from reference TRBV11-2 and TRBJ1-6, the complete variable domain reads EAGVAQSPRYKIIEKRQSVAFWCNPISGHATLYWYQQILGQGPKLLIQFQNNGVVDDSQLPKDRFSAERLKGVDSTLKIQPAKLEDSAVYLCASSPRQNSPLHFGNGTRLTVT.

This chain connects TRBV5-1 to TRBJ1-4, with 10 bases aligning to TRBD1. The V gene's germline CDR1 is SGHRS and CDR2 YFSETQ. The CDR3 extends over 15 amino acids. Trimming took 0 bases from V and 4 from J; bases not matched to a gene: 0. CDR3 nucleotides: TGCGCCAGCAGCTTGGGGGACAGGGGTAATGAAAAACTGTTTTTT. It yields the protein CASSLGDRGNEKLFF.

In DNA, the CDR3 is TGTGCCAGCAGTGAATCGACTAGCGGCCTCTTCAATGAGCAGTTCTTC. It codes for CASSESTSGLFNEQFF. The rearrangement uses TRBV2 and TRBJ2-1, with 9 bases identical to TRBD2. CDR1 and CDR2 (germline): SNHLY, FYNNEI. V trimming: 2 bases; J trimming: 6 bases; junction bases outside the gene matches: 8. This CDR3 spans 16 amino acids.

CDR3 residues: CASSLVVRAETYGYTF. DNA for the CDR3: TGTGCCAGCAGCTTAGTTGTCAGGGCCGAAACCTATGGCTACACCTTC. The V call is TRBV7-8, the J call TRBJ1-2, with a tentative D call TRBD1 (5 bases). With 1 base removed from V and 4 bases from J, the gap between germline ends came to 16 bases. The CDR3 has 16 residues. Germline CDR1 and CDR2: SGHVS and FQNEAQ.

This sequence joins TRBV7-9 and TRBJ1-5, with D possibly being TRBD1 (5 bases). The V gene lost 0 bases and the J gene lost 6 bases, with 9 bases spanning the gap. The CDR3 sequence is 14 residues long. Germline CDR1 reads SEHNR; CDR2 reads FQNEAQ (reference sequence). The CDR3, as DNA: TGTGCCAGCAGCTTAGCGGGGCCCGGTCAGCCCCAGCATTTT. Translating it yields CASSLAGPGQPQHF.

This sequence joins TRBV19 and TRBJ1-3; 10 bases align to TRBD1. Germline assignment: CDR1 LNHDA and CDR2 SQIVND (reference sequence). V was clipped by 9 bases and J by 1 base; unmatched bases: 3. The CDR3 covers 14 residues. CDR3 DNA: TGTGCCAGCAGGGACAGGGGATCTGGAAACACCATATATTTT. It encodes CASRDRGSGNTIYF. Full variable domain (rest looked up from reference TRBV19 and TRBJ1-3): DGGITQSPKYLFRKEGQNVTLSCEQNLNHDAMYWYRQDPGQGLRLIYYSQIVNDFQKGDIAEGYSVSREKKESFPLTVTSAQKNPTAFYLCASRDRGSGNTIYFGEGSWLTVV.

J is TRBJ2-3 and V is TRBV6-5; possibly TRBD2 for D (6 bases). The CDR3 runs 15 residues. CDR1 and CDR2 (germline): MNHEY, SVGAGI. V lost 2 bases and J 4 bases, leaving 13 bases between the germline ends. This CDR3 reads CASSYLGTVADTQYF. CDR3 nucleotides: TGTGCCAGCAGTTACCTCGGGACTGTAGCAGATACGCAGTATTTT.

V and J are TRBV29-1 and TRBJ2-7; D gene uncertain. Germline V lookup: CDR1 SQVTM, CDR2 ANQGSEA. V dropped 3 bases and J dropped 2 bases, with 8 bases sitting between them. The CDR3 covers 12 residues. The CDR3: CSVEGQTYEQYF. DNA for the CDR3: TGCAGCGTTGAGGGCCAGACCTACGAGCAGTACTTC.

The V gene is TRBV19, the J gene TRBJ2-7, with 12 bases that match TRBD1. The CDR3 totals 16 residues. CDR1 is LNHDA and CDR2 is SQIVND in the germline V gene (reference sequence). The junction had 9 bases not matched to a gene; V was cut back by 5 bases and J by 4 bases. CDR3 in amino acids: CASSPLGTGGGYEQYF. For the CDR3, the DNA is TGTGCCAGTAGTCCCCTCGGGACAGGGGGCGGATACGAGCAGTACTTC.

CDR3 region: CASSTQGAGAFF. CDR3 bases: TGTGCCAGTAGTACGCAGGGGGCGGGAGCTTTCTTT. V and J are TRBV19 and TRBJ1-1, with 8 bases lining up with TRBD1. The germline gives CDR1 LNHDA, CDR2 SQIVND (reference sequence). The CDR3 has 12 amino acids. V lost 4 bases and J lost 10; bases outside the gene matches: 5.

The CDR3 nucleotides read TGTGCCAGCAGCCGGGACACAACCTCCTACGAGCAGTACTTC. It codes for CASSRDTTSYEQYF. The chain combines TRBV7-9 with TRBJ2-7, with D possibly being TRBD1 (6 bases). Trimming shortened V by 5 bases and J by 0 bases, and 11 bases separated the two germline ends. The germline CDR1 and CDR2 sequences are SEHNR and FQNEAQ (reference sequence). The CDR3 is made up of 14 amino acids.

The chain employs TRBV15 and TRBJ2-7, with TRBD1 as a possible D gene (6 bases). The CDR3 runs 17 residues. V shed 0 bases and J shed 3 bases, with 18 bases lying between them. CDR1 LNHNV and CDR2 YYDKDF come from the germline V gene (reference sequence). The chain's CDR3 is CATSRDLRTEMGYEQYF. CDR3 nucleotides: TGTGCCACCAGCAGAGATCTCCGGACAGAGATGGGCTACGAGCAGTACTTC.

This clone appeared a single time. The chain combines TRBV18 with TRBJ2-7, with D uncertain. The CDR3 runs 12 residues. Deletions cut 1 base from V and 5 bases from J, with 6 bases between. CDR1 and CDR2 (germline): KGHSH, LQKENI. CDR3 protein: CASSPRLDEQYF. CDR3 bases: TGTGCCAGCTCACCACGGCTAGACGAGCAGTACTTC.